This TCR beta chain was documented in a study of blood T cell repertoires in COVID-19. For the study at large: Sources were T cells, B-cell-depleted T cells, or PBMCs; the material itself was cDNA or gDNA.

Clones were sequenced by immunoSEQ multiplex PCR, and TCRdb holds only the in-frame ones, with some missing. The sample includes 120,000 to 150,000 clones, around 89% of them seen just once. The CDR3 has 15 amino acids. V dropped 1 base and J dropped 5; count of bases not matched to a gene: 6. Germline assignment: CDR1 MNHEY and CDR2 SMNVEV (reference sequence). In terms of age and location, participants ranged from roughly 18 to 100 years and lived in about 25 US areas. The sequenced material came from PBMCs or T cells enriched from blood (not recorded which). The chain has TRBV27 and TRBJ2-7; TRBD1 matches 9 bases. This sequence was found in a woman aged 30 to 39 with acute COVID-19. The CDR3 DNA reads as TGTGCCAGCAGTTTATTGGGGACAGGGAAACACGAGCAGTACTTC. It codes for CASSLLGTGKHEQYF.